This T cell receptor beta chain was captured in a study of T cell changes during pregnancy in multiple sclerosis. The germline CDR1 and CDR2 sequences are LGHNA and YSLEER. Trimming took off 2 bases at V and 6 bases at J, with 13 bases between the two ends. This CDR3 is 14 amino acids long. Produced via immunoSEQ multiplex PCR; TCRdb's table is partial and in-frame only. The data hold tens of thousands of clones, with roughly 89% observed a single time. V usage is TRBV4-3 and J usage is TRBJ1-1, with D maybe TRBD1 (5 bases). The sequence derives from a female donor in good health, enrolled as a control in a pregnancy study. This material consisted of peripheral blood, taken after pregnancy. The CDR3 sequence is CASSQTGGAAEAFF. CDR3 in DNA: TGCGCCAGCAGCCAAACGGGGGGAGCTGCTGAAGCTTTCTTT.